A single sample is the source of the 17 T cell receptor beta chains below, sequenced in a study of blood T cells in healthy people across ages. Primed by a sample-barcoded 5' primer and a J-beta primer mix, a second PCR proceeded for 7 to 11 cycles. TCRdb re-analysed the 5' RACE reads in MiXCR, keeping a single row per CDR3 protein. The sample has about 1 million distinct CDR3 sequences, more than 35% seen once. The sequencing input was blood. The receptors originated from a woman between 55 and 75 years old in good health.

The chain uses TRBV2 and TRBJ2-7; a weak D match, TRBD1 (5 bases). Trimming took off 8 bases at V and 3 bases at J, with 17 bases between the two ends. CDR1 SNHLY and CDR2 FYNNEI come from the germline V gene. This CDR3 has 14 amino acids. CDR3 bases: TGTGCCAGCTTCTCTTGGACAAATAGCTACGAGCAGTACTTC. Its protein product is CASFSWTNSYEQYF.

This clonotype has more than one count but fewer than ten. Written as DNA, the CDR3 is TGTGCCAGCAGCAACCGGGGGGTCGAGCAGTACTTC. As protein: CASSNRGVEQYF. This chain connects TRBV5-4 to TRBJ2-4, with 7 nucleotides matching TRBD2. The J call could be wrong; TRBJ2-7 is a better fit for the DNA end. Germline CDR1 is SGHNT and CDR2 is YYREEE (reference sequence). The CDR3 has 12 residues.

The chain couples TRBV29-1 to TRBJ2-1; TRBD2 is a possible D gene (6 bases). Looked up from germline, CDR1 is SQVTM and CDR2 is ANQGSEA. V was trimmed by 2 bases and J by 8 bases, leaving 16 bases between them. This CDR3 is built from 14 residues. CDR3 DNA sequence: TGCAGCGTTGAAACCGGGACTTTGGGCGATGAGCAGTTCTTC. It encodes CSVETGTLGDEQFF.

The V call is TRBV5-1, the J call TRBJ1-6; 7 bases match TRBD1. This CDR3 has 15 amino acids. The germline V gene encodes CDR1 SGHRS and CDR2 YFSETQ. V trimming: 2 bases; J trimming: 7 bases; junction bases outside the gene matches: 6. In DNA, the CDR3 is TGCGCCAGCAGCTTTGGGACAGAACGGAATTCACCCCTCCACTTT. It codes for CASSFGTERNSPLHF.

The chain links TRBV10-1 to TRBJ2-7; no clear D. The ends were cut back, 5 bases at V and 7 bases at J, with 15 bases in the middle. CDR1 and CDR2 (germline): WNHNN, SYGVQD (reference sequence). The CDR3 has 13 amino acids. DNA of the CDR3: TGCGCCAGCAGTCCAGACAACTACAATGAGCAGTACTTC. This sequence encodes CASSPDNYNEQYF.

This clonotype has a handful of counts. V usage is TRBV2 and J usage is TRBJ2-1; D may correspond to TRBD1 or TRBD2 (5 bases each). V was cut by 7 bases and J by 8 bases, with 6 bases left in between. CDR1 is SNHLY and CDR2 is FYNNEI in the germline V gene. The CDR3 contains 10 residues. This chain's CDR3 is CASKGHEQFF. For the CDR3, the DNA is TGTGCCAGCAAGGGACATGAGCAGTTCTTC.

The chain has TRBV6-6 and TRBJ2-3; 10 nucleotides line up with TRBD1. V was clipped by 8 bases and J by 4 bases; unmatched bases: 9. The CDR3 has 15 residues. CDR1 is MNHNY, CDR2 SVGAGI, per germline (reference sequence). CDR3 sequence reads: CASAPGTGAPDTQYF. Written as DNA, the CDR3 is TGTGCCAGCGCTCCCGGGACAGGGGCACCAGATACGCAGTATTTT.

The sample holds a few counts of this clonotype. CDR3 in amino acids: CASTPRGLADYEQYF. The DNA for the CDR3 is TGTGCCAGCACTCCAAGGGGACTAGCAGACTACGAGCAGTACTTC. This sequence joins TRBV6-2 or TRBV6-3 and TRBJ2-7; 9 bases are shared with TRBD2. With V trimmed by 7 bases and J by 3 bases, 10 bases remained unmatched. The CDR3 has 15 amino acids. Germline V CDR1 and CDR2: MNHEY, SVGEGT.

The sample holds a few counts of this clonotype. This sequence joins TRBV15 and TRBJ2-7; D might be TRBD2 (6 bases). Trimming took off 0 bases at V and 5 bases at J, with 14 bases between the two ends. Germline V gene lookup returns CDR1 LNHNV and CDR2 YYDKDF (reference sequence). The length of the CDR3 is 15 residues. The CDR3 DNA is TGTGCCACCAGCAGAGAACTGGGTGGAGGGAACGAGCAGTACTTC. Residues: CATSRELGGGNEQYF. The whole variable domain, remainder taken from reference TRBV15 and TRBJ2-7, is DAMVIQNPRYQVTQFGKPVTLSCSQTLNHNVMYWYQQKSSQAPKLLFHYYDKDFNNEADTPDNFQSRRPNTSFCFLDIRSPGLGDTAMYLCATSRELGGGNEQYFGPGTRLTVT.

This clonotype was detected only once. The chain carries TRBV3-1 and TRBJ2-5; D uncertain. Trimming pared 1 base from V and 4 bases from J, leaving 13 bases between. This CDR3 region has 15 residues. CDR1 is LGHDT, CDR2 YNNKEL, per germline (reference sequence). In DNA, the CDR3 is TGTGCCAGCAGCCAAGGTGATTTGCCTCGAGAGACCCAGTACTTC. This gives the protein CASSQGDLPRETQYF.

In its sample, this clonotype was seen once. In DNA, the CDR3 is TGCAGTGCTAGAGCCAGCGGGAAGAAGGCCGAGCAGTACTTC. It encodes CSARASGKKAEQYF. The rearrangement links TRBV20-1 to TRBJ2-7, with 7 positions matching TRBD2. In germline, CDR1 is DFQATT, CDR2 SNEGSKA (reference sequence). With V trimmed by 1 base and J by 6 bases, 9 bases remained unmatched. There are 14 residues in the CDR3.

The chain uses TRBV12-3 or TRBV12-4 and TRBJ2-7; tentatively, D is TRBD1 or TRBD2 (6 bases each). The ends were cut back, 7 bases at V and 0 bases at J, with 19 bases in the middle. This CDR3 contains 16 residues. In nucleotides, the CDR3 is TGTGCCAGCAACCCCGGGGGCATTACGGGCTCCTACGAGCAGTACTTC. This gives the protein CASNPGGITGSYEQYF.

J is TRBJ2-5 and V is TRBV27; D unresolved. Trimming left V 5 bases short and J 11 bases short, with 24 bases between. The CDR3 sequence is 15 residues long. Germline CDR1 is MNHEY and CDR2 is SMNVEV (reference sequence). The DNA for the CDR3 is TGTGCCAGCAGTCCACGCTCCCAGTTACACAATGAGCAGTACTTC. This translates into CASSPRSQLHNEQYF.

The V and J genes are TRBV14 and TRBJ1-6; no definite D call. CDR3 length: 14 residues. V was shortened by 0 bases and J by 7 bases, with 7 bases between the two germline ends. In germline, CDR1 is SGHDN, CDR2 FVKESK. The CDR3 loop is CASSQEVGNSPLHF. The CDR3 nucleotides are TGTGCCAGCAGCCAAGAGGTGGGGAATTCACCCCTCCACTTT. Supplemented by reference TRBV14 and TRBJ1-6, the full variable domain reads EAGVTQFPSHSVIEKGQTVTLRCDPISGHDNLYWYRRVMGKEIKFLLHFVKESKQDESGMPNNRFLAERTGGTYSTLKVQPAELEDSGVYFCASSQEVGNSPLHFGNGTRLTVT.

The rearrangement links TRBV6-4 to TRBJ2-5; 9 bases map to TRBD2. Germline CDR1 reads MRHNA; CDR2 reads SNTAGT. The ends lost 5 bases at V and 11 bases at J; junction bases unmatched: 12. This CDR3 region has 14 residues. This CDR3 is CASSPSGTRGEQYF. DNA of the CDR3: TGTGCCAGCAGTCCTAGCGGGACAAGGGGTGAGCAGTACTTC.

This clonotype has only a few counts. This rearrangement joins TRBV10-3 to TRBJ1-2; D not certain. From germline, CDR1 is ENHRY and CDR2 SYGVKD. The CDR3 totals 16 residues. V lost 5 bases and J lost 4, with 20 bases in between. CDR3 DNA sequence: TGTGCCATCAGTATTTCCAACTTACTAGACTCCTATGGCTACACCTTC. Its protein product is CAISISNLLDSYGYTF.

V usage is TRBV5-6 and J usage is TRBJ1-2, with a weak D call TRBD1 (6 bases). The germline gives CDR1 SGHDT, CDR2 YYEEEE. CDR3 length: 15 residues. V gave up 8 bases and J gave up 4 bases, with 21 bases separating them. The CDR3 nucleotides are TGTGCCAGTACCCCAGGGGCCGATGTCCTCTATGGCTACACCTTC. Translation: CASTPGADVLYGYTF. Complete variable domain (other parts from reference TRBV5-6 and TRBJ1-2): DAGVTQSPTHLIKTRGQQVTLRCSPKSGHDTVSWYQQALGQGPQFIFQYYEEEERQRGNFPDRFSGHQFPNYSSELNVNALLLGDSALYLCASTPGADVLYGYTFGSGTRLTVV.